This T cell receptor beta chain was sequenced for a study of blood T cell repertoires in COVID-19. Study-level background: The United States, Italy and Spain provided the acute and convalescent COVID-19 samples. T cells, B-cell-depleted T cells, or PBMCs supplied cDNA or gDNA.

CDR3 length equals 14 residues. V shed 4 bases and J shed 8 bases, with 17 bases lying between them. The V gene's germline CDR1 is MDHEN and CDR2 SYDVKM. Under the authors' procedure: From reference gene primer amplification, estimates of nucleated cell counts were derived. Clones were read by immunoSEQ multiplex PCR, and TCRdb kept only the in-frame ones, dropping some. The V and J calls and clone size are taken from that table; D and trimming were inferred from the DNA. Of some 100,000 clones listed, approximately 87% are singletons. The sequence came from a human donor with active COVID-19. The donor label of this sample is uncertain. The V call is TRBV28, the J call TRBJ1-2, with D possibly TRBD1 on 6 matching bases. Sequencing was done on a sample of peripheral blood. The CDR3 protein is CASSSKPRGRGYTF. The DNA of the CDR3 is TGTGCCAGCAGTTCCAAACCTAGGGGGAGAGGCTACACCTTC.